This T cell receptor (beta chain) stems from a study of blood T cell repertoires in COVID-19. Germline V CDR1 and CDR2: SQVTM, ANQGSEA. Trimming removed 5 bases at V and 8 bases at J, with 18 bases between. The CDR3 length is 13 residues. Adults between roughly 18 and 89 years of age took part from 20 to 25 US areas. Allocation to cohorts depended on clinical history reported by the participants. TCRdb's table, derived via immunoSEQ multiplex PCR, lists solely in-frame clones and lacks some. The data show approximately 300,000 clones, around 86% seen once. This sequence joins TRBV29-1 and TRBJ1-2; D uncertain. This sequence originates from a woman younger than 30 who had recovered from COVID-19. The sequencing sample was made of PBMCs or T cells enriched from blood (not recorded which). In DNA, the CDR3 is TGCAGCGTTTTTTCCGGGATGGTGGAAGGCTACACCTTC. Translating it yields CSVFSGMVEGYTF. The whole variable domain, filled in from reference TRBV29-1 and TRBJ1-2, reads SAVISQKPSRDICQRGTSLTIQCQVDSQVTMMFWYRQQPGQSLTLIATANQGSEATYESGFVIDKFPISRPNLTFSTLTVSNMSPEDSSIYLCSVFSGMVEGYTFGSGTRLTVV.